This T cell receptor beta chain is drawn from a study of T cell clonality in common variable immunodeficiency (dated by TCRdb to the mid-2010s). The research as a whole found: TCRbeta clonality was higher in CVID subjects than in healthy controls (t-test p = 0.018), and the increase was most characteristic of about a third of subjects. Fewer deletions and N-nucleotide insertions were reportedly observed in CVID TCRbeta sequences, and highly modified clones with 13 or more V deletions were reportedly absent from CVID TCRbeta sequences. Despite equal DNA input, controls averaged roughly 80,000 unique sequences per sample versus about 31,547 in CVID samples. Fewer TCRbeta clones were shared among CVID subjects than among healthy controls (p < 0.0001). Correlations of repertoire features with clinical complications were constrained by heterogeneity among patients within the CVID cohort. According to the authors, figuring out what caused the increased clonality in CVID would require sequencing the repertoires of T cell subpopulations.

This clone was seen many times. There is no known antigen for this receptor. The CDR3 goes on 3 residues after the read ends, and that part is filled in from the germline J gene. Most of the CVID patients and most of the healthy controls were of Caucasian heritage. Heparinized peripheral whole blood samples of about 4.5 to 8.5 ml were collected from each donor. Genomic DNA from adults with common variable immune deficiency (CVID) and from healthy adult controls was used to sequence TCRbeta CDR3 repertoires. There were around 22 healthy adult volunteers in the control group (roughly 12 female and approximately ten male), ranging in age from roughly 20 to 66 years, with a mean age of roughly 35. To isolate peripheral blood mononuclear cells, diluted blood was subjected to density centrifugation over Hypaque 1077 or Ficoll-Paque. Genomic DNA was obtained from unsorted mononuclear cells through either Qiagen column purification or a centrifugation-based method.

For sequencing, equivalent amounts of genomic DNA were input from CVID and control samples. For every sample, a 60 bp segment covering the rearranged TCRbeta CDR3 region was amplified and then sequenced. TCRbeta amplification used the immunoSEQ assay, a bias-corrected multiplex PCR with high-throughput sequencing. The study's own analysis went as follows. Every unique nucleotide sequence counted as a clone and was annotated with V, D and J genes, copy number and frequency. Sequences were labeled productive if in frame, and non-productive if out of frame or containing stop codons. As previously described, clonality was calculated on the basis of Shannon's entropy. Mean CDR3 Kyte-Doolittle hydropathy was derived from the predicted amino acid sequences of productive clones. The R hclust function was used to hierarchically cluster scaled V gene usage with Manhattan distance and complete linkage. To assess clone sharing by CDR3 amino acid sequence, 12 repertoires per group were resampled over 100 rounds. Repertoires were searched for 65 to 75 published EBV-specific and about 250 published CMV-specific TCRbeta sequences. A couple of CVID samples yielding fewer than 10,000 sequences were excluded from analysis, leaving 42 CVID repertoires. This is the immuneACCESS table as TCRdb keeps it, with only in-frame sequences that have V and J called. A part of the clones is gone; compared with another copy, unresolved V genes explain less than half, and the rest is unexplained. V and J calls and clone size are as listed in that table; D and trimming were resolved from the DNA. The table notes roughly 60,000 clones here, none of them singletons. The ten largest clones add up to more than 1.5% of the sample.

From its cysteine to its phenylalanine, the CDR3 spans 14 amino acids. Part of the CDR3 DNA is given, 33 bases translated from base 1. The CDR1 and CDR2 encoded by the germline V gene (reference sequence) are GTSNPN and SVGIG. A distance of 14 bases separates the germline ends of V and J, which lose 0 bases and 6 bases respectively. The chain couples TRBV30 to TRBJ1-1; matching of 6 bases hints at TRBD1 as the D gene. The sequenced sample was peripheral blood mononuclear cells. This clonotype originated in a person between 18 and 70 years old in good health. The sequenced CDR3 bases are TGTGCCTGGAGTGTGAACAGGGTATACCCTGAA. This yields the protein CAWSVNRVYPE. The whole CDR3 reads CAWSVNRVYPEAFF.